These 20 T cell receptor beta chains came from one sample sequenced in a study of blood T cell repertoires in COVID-19 (dated by TCRdb to the early 2020s). The method behind the library was the immunoSEQ multiplex PCR assay. This is the immuneACCESS table as TCRdb keeps it, with only in-frame sequences that have V and J called. A part of the clones is gone; compared with another copy, unresolved V genes explain less than half, and the rest is unexplained. This sample comprises 290,000 or so clones, around 84% of them detected only once. The ten largest clones capture over 1% of the sample. Sequencing was carried out using peripheral blood. These receptors all stem from a man between 65 and 79 years old with acute or convalescent COVID-19.

V gene TRBV10-2 combines with J gene TRBJ2-1, with TRBD2 identical over 8 bases. Losses at the gene ends were 0 bases for V and 4 bases for J; bases not matched to a gene: 5. Per germline, CDR1 WSHSY and CDR2 SAAADI. CDR3 length: 16 amino acids. The CDR3 reads CASSESVSSGYNEQFF. Written as DNA, the CDR3 is TGCGCCAGCAGTGAGTCGGTTTCTAGCGGGTACAATGAGCAGTTCTTC.

The chain employs TRBV25-1 and TRBJ1-3; D is undetermined. The CDR3 sequence is 13 residues long. The germline V gene has CDR1 MGHDK and CDR2 SYGVNS. V was cut by 6 bases and J by 4 bases, with 10 bases left in between. The CDR3, as DNA: TGTGCCAGCAGGTCCTCCGGGGGAAACACCATATATTTT. This sequence encodes CASRSSGGNTIYF.

The genes are TRBV5-1 and TRBJ2-2, with 7 bases that match TRBD1. V lost 4 bases, J lost 2 bases, and 2 bases stayed unmatched. Germline CDR1 is SGHRS and CDR2 is YFSETQ. The CDR3 sequence is 14 residues long. The CDR3 region is CASSGTANTGELFF. CDR3 nucleotide sequence: TGCGCCAGCAGCGGGACAGCTAACACCGGGGAGCTGTTTTTT. The full variable domain, its missing parts supplied by reference TRBV5-1 and TRBJ2-2, is KAGVTQTPRYLIKTRGQQVTLSCSPISGHRSVSWYQQTPGQGLQFLFEYFSETQRNKGNFPGRFSGRQFSNSRSEMNVSTLELGDSALYLCASSGTANTGELFFGEGSRLTVL.

This clone has just a few counts. The chain combines TRBV6-5 with TRBJ1-2, with TRBD1 as a possible D gene (6 bases). V was cut by 6 bases and J by 6 bases, with 14 bases left in between. In germline, CDR1 is MNHEY, CDR2 SVGAGI. This CDR3 is 13 amino acids long. The CDR3 protein is CASSLVNRDGYTF. The CDR3 DNA reads as TGTGCCAGCAGCCTAGTGAACAGGGATGGCTACACCTTC.

The chain has TRBV20-1 and TRBJ2-5, with 9 bases lining up with TRBD2. J was trimmed by 5 bases and V by 3 bases; bases with no gene match: 7. CDR3 size: 14 residues. Germline loops: CDR1 DFQATT, CDR2 SNEGSKA (reference sequence). The chain's CDR3 is CSASPSGLAETQYF. DNA for the CDR3: TGCAGTGCTAGTCCATCAGGACTAGCGGAGACCCAGTACTTC.

The rearrangement links TRBV6-5 to TRBJ2-1; 7 bases are a match to TRBD1. The junction had 7 bases not matched to a gene; V was cut back by 5 bases and J by 6 bases. Per germline, CDR1 MNHEY and CDR2 SVGAGI. The CDR3 length is 14 residues. As DNA, the CDR3 is TGTGCCAGCAGTACAAACAGGGGCGGCAATGAGCAGTTCTTC. As protein: CASSTNRGGNEQFF.

V usage is TRBV28 and J usage is TRBJ2-3; 8 positions match TRBD1. The trim removed 7 bases at V and 2 bases at J, leaving 2 bases unmatched. CDR1 MDHEN and CDR2 SYDVKM come from the germline V gene. The CDR3 is 13 amino acids. The CDR3 loop is CASTGGATDTQYF. CDR3 coding DNA: TGTGCCAGCACAGGGGGCGCCACAGATACGCAGTATTTT.

The chain uses TRBV30 and TRBJ2-1; 8 nucleotides agree with TRBD2. CDR3 size: 15 residues. Germline V gives CDR1 GTSNPN, CDR2 SVGIG (reference sequence). The V gene end was trimmed by 1 base and the J gene end by 4 bases; junction bases not matched to a gene: 6. The CDR3: CAWSEVAGSYNEQFF. The CDR3 coding sequence is TGTGCCTGGAGTGAAGTAGCGGGATCTTACAATGAGCAGTTCTTC.

V and J are TRBV7-9 and TRBJ1-5, with D hard to call. This CDR3 comprises 16 residues. Trimming left V 0 bases short and J 4 bases short, with 13 bases between. From germline, CDR1 is SEHNR and CDR2 FQNEAQ (reference sequence). The CDR3 DNA sequence: TGTGCCAGCAGCTTAGCGTCTGGCCCGATTAATCAGCCCCAGCATTTT. Its translation is CASSLASGPINQPQHF.

The chain has TRBV7-6 and TRBJ2-4, with 12 bases identical to TRBD2. CDR1 is SGHVS, CDR2 FNYEAQ, per germline. J gave up 8 bases and V 1 base, and 15 bases lay outside the gene matches. This CDR3 region has 19 residues. CDR3 sequence reads: CASSLEPVTSGGPPYIQYF. CDR3 bases: TGTGCCAGCAGCTTAGAACCAGTTACTAGCGGGGGGCCTCCCTACATTCAGTACTTC.

The rearrangement links TRBV4-3 to TRBJ2-6; possible D gene TRBD2, 5 bases. Germline assignment: CDR1 LGHNA and CDR2 YSLEER. The CDR3 length is 16 residues. The V end was cut by 0 bases, the J end by 5 bases, with 11 bases between. CDR3 coding DNA: TGCGCCAGCAGCCAAGAAAGGAGGAGAAGGGCCAACGTCCTGACTTTC. As protein: CASSQERRRRANVLTF.

The chain is built from TRBV19 and TRBJ2-2; D ambiguous. The germline gives CDR1 LNHDA, CDR2 SQIVND (reference sequence). The germline V and J ends were trimmed by 1 base and 2 bases, with 5 bases remaining between them. The CDR3 has 14 amino acids. The CDR3 nucleotides read TGTGCCAGTAGTATAGCCCTTAACACCGGGGAGCTGTTTTTT. Translating it yields CASSIALNTGELFF.

With regard to this clone: Other DNA sequences in this specimen translate into the identical CDR3. The genes are TRBV2 and TRBJ2-2; D is perhaps TRBD2 (5 bases). Trimming took off 7 bases at V and 1 base at J, with 7 bases between the two ends. This CDR3 has 13 amino acids. The germline V gene encodes CDR1 SNHLY and CDR2 FYNNEI. CDR3 loop: CASTRENTGELFF. DNA for the CDR3: TGTGCCAGCACCCGGGAGAACACCGGGGAGCTGTTTTTT.

This clone was seen only once. This rearrangement joins TRBV7-9 to TRBJ2-3; 9 bases are a match to TRBD2. Germline CDR1 SEHNR, CDR2 FQNEAQ (reference sequence). V shed 7 bases, J shed 4 bases, and the junction held 6 bases outside the gene matches. This CDR3 region has 14 residues. CDR3 in DNA: TGTGCCAGCACTAGAGCGGGGGGTCCAGATACGCAGTATTTT. Translated, it gives CASTRAGGPDTQYF.

The chain combines TRBV7-2 with TRBJ2-1, with D possibly matching TRBD2 (7 bases). Germline V gene sequence: CDR1 SGHTA, CDR2 FQGNSA. V gave up 5 bases and J gave up 12 bases, with 17 bases separating them. The length of the CDR3 is 13 residues. CDR3 DNA: TGTGCCAGCAGCAGGGGGTTACTAGCGAGGCAGTTCTTC. Its translation: CASSRGLLARQFF. Variable domain in full (rest from reference TRBV7-2 and TRBJ2-1): GAGVSQSPSNKVTEKGKDVELRCDPISGHTALYWYRQSLGQGLEFLIYFQGNSAPDKSGLPSDRFSAERTGGSVSTLTIQRTQQEDSAVYLCASSRGLLARQFFGPGTRLTVL.

The V call is TRBV6-2 or TRBV6-3, the J call TRBJ2-7; 8 bases line up with TRBD1. Germline values: CDR1 MNHEY, CDR2 SVGEGT. V shed 5 bases and J 3 bases; nucleotides not matched to a gene: 12. This CDR3 has 16 amino acids. The CDR3 coding sequence is TGTGCCAGCAGTAGAAACCCCGGGACAGGAGGCTACGAGCAGTACTTC. Protein: CASSRNPGTGGYEQYF.

This chain uses TRBV28 with TRBJ2-5; 11 bases align to TRBD1. This CDR3 has 15 amino acids. CDR1 is MDHEN and CDR2 is SYDVKM in the germline V gene. Trimming took 7 bases from V and 5 from J; bases not matched to a gene: 9. The CDR3 region has the DNA TGTGCCAGCAAAAAGGACAGGGGGCGCGGGGAGACCCAGTACTTC. This gives the protein CASKKDRGRGETQYF.

The V and J genes are TRBV28 and TRBJ2-7, with D perhaps TRBD2 (6 bases). CDR1 and CDR2 from the germline V gene are MDHEN and SYDVKM. V was pared by 6 bases and J by 7 bases, with 19 bases between. The CDR3 covers 14 residues. CDR3: CASSRGTPFGEQYF. The CDR3 DNA is TGTGCCAGCAGCCGGGGGACTCCTTTTGGGGAGCAGTACTTC.

This chain joins TRBV12-3 or TRBV12-4 and TRBJ2-3; possibly TRBD1 for D (6 bases). The CDR3 is 13 residues long. The V and J ends lost 3 bases and 3 bases respectively, with 7 bases between them. CDR3 coding DNA: TGTGCCAGCAGTTTCAGGGGAACAGATACGCAGTATTTT. Protein sequence: CASSFRGTDTQYF.

The rearrangement uses TRBV18 and TRBJ1-5, with 8 positions matching TRBD1. V lost 4 bases, J lost 3 bases, and 2 bases stayed unmatched. The germline V gene encodes CDR1 KGHSH and CDR2 LQKENI. This CDR3 has 14 residues. CDR3 bases: TGTGCCAGCTCACGGGACAGGTCCAATCAGCCCCAGCATTTT. Translation: CASSRDRSNQPQHF.